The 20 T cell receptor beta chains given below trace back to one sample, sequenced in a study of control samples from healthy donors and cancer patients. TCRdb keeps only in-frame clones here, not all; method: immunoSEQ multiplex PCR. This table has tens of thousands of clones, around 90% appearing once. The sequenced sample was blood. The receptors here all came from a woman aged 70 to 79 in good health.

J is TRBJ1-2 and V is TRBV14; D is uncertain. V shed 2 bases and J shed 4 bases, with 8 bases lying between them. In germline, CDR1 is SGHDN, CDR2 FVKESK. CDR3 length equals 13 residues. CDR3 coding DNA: TGTGCCAGCAGCCAACAACACCTCTATGGCTACACCTTC. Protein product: CASSQQHLYGYTF.

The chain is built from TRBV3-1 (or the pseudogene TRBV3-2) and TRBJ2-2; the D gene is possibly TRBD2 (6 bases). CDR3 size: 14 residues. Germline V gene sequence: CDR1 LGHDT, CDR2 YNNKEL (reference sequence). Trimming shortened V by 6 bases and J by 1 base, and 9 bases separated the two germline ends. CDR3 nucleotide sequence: TGTGCCAGCAGTCCGCGGGGGAACACCGGGGAGCTGTTTTTT. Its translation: CASSPRGNTGELFF.

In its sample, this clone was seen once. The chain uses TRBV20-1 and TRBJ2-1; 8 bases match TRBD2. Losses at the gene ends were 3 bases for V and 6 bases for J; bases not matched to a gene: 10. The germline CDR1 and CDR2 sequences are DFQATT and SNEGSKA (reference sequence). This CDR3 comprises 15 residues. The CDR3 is CSASRGVAGGNEQFF. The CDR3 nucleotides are TGCAGTGCTAGTCGCGGTGTGGCGGGAGGCAATGAGCAGTTCTTC.

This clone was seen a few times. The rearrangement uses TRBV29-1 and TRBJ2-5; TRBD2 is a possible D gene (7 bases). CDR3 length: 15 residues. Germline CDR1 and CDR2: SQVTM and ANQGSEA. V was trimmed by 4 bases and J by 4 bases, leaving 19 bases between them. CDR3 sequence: CSVGLDGGPRETQYF. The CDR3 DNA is TGCAGCGTTGGCTTGGACGGGGGGCCCCGAGAGACCCAGTACTTC. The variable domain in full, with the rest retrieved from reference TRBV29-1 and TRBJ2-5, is SAVISQKPSRDICQRGTSLTIQCQVDSQVTMMFWYRQQPGQSLTLIATANQGSEATYESGFVIDKFPISRPNLTFSTLTVSNMSPEDSSIYLCSVGLDGGPRETQYFGPGTRLLVL.

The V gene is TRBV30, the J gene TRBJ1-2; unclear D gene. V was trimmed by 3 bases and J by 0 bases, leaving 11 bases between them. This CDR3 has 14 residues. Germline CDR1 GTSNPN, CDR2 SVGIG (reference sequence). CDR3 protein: CAWSADTSNYGYTF. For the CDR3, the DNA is TGTGCCTGGAGCGCCGACACCTCTAACTATGGCTACACCTTC.

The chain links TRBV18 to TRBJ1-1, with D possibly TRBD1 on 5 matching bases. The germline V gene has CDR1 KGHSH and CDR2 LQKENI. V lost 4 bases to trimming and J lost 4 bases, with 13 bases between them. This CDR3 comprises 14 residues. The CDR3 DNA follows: TGTGCCAGCTCACAATCAGGGTTGGGCACTGAAGCTTTCTTT. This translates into CASSQSGLGTEAFF.

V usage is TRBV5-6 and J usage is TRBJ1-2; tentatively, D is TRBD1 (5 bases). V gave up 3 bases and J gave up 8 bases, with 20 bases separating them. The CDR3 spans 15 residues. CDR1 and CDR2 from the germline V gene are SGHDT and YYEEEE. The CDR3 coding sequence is TGTGCCAGCAGCTGGGGACCGGATGTAATCGAGGGCTACACCTTC. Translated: CASSWGPDVIEGYTF.

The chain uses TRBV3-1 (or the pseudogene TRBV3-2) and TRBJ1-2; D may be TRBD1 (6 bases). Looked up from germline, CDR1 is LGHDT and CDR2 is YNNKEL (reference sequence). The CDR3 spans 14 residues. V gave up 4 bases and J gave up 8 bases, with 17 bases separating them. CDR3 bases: TGTGCCAGCAGCCCCCCGACAGGCCCGGGGGGCTACACCTTC. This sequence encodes CASSPPTGPGGYTF.

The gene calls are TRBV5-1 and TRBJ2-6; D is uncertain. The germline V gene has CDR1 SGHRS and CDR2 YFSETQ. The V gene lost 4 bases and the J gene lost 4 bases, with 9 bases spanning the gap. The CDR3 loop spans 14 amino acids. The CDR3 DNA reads TGCGCCAGCAGCACGGCCGAAGGGGCCAACGTCCTGACTTTC. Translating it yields CASSTAEGANVLTF.

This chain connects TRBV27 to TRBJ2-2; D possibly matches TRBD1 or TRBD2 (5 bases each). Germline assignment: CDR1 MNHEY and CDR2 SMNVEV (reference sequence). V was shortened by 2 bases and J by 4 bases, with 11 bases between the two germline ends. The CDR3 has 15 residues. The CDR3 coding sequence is TGTGCCAGCAGTTTAATGGGGACGGGCACCGGGGAGCTGTTTTTT. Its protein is CASSLMGTGTGELFF.

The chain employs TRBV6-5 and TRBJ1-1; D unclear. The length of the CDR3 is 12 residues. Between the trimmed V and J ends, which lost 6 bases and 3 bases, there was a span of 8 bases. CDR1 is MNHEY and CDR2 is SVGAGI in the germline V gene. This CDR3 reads CASRDWDTEAFF. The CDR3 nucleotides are TGTGCCAGCAGGGACTGGGACACTGAAGCTTTCTTT.

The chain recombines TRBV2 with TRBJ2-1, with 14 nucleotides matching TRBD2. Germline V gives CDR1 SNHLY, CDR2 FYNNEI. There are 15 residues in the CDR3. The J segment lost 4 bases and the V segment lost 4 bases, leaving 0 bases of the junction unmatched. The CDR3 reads CASSGLAGGYNEQFF. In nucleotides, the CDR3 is TGTGCCAGCAGTGGACTAGCGGGGGGGTACAATGAGCAGTTCTTC.

The DNA of the CDR3 is TGTGCCAGCACCGAGGGACATCGGCTTGAGCAGTTCTTC. Protein sequence: CASTEGHRLEQFF. This chain uses TRBV25-1 with TRBJ2-1; perhaps TRBD1 as D (6 bases). This CDR3 is built from 13 residues. The germline V gene has CDR1 MGHDK and CDR2 SYGVNS. Trimming removed 7 bases at V and 9 bases at J, with 16 bases between.

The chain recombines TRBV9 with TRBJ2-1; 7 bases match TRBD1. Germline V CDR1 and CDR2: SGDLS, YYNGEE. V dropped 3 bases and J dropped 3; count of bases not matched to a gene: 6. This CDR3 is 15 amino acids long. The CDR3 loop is CASSDGTARYNEQFF. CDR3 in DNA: TGTGCCAGCAGCGACGGGACAGCCCGCTACAATGAGCAGTTCTTC.

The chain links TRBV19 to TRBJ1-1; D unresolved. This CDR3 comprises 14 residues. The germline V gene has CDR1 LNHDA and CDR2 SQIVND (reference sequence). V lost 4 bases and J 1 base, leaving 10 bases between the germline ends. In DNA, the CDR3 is TGTGCCAGTAGTACCACGGTCCCGAACACTGAAGCTTTCTTT. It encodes CASSTTVPNTEAFF.

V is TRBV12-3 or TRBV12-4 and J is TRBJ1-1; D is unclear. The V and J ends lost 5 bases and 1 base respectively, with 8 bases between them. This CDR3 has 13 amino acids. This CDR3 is CASSPYRNTEAFF. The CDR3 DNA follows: TGTGCCAGCAGTCCCTATCGGAACACTGAAGCTTTCTTT.

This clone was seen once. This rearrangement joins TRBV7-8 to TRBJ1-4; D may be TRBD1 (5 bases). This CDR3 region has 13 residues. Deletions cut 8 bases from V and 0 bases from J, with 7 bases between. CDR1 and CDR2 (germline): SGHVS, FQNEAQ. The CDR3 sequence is CASGGATNEKLFF. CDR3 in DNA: TGTGCCAGCGGAGGGGCAACTAATGAAAAACTGTTTTTT.

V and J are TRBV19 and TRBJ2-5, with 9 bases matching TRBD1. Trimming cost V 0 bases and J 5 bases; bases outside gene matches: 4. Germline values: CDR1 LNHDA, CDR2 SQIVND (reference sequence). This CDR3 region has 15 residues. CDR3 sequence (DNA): TGTGCCAGTAGTATAGATACCGGGACAGGGGAGACCCAGTACTTC. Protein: CASSIDTGTGETQYF.

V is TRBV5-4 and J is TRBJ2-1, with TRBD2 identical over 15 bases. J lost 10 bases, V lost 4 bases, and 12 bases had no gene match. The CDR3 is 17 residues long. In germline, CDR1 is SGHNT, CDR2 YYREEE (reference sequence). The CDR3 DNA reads TGTGCCAGCAGCCGCGGACTAGCGGGAGGGTCAAGCGGGGAGCAGTTCTTC. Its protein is CASSRGLAGGSSGEQFF.

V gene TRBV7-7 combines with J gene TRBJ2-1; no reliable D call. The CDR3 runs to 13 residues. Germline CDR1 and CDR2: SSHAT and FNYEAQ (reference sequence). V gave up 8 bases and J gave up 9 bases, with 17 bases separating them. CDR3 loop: CASALDRRTEQFF. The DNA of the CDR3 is TGTGCCAGCGCCTTGGACCGGCGGACTGAGCAGTTCTTC.